Sequencing of this T cell receptor beta chain was carried out in a study of cytomegalovirus exposure and HLA in healthy donors. Whole-study findings and limits: Versus the approximately 700-donor mean, an Asian-associated ancestry cluster reportedly showed fewer N-insertions in a later analysis. When presence/absence was analysed, sequencing depth was taken to be roughly uniform across donors. After further analysis at a later stage, 15,000 to 20,000 TCR beta sequences were associated with HLA alleles at 0.05 false discovery rate.

V lost 5 bases to trimming and J lost 4 bases; unmatched junction nucleotides: 7. CDR3 size: 14 residues. Germline CDR1 MDHEN, CDR2 SYDVKM. A multiplex PCR was run with 60 Vbeta primers and 13 Jbeta primers. The protocol was immunoSEQ multiplex PCR, while the TCRdb copy is restricted to in-frame clones and leaves out a portion. The sample contains around 200,000 clones, around 86% of which appear only once. As to this clone: Antigen: not known.

What was sequenced was PBMCs. This chain joins TRBV28 and TRBJ2-5, with 7 bases identical to TRBD1. This TCR derives from a middle-aged man in good health and CMV-seropositive. The CDR3 region has the DNA TGTGCCAGCAGTCTGCGACAGGGCATAGAGACCCAGTACTTC. The encoded protein is CASSLRQGIETQYF.